Shown below are 17 T cell receptor beta chains from a single sample sequenced in a study of blood T cell repertoires in COVID-19. Libraries were prepared by immunoSEQ multiplex PCR; TCRdb keeps only in-frame clonotypes and omits some of them. The sample has 160,000 or so clones, 75% to 85% seen once. Sequencing input: peripheral blood. These receptors came from a man in his fifties or sixties with acute or convalescent COVID-19.

The CDR3 is CASSIVLADTGELFF. In DNA form, the CDR3 reads TGTGCCAGTAGTATCGTGCTAGCGGACACCGGGGAGCTGTTTTTT. The V call is TRBV19, the J call TRBJ2-2; TRBD2 aligns across 7 bases. This CDR3 has 15 amino acids. Germline V lookup: CDR1 LNHDA, CDR2 SQIVND (reference sequence). The J segment lost 3 bases and the V segment lost 3 bases, leaving 4 bases of the junction unmatched. The variable domain in full, completed from reference TRBV19 and TRBJ2-2, reads DGGITQSPKYLFRKEGQNVTLSCEQNLNHDAMYWYRQDPGQGLRLIYYSQIVNDFQKGDIAEGYSVSREKKESFPLTVTSAQKNPTAFYLCASSIVLADTGELFFGEGSRLTVL.

V and J are TRBV7-3 and TRBJ2-2; 9 nucleotides match TRBD2. The trim removed 5 bases at V and 3 bases at J, leaving 4 bases unmatched. This CDR3 is 15 amino acids long. Germline values: CDR1 SGHTA, CDR2 FQGTGA. The CDR3 is CASSPTSGHTGELFF. For the CDR3, the DNA is TGTGCCAGCAGCCCGACTAGCGGCCACACCGGGGAGCTGTTTTTT.

V and J are TRBV5-4 and TRBJ1-6; maybe TRBD1 (5 bases). CDR3 length: 13 amino acids. Trimming took 0 bases from V and 15 from J, leaving 13 bases between them. The germline V gene encodes CDR1 SGHNT and CDR2 YYREEE (reference sequence). The CDR3 region has the DNA TGTGCCAGCAGCTTGGCCGGGGGGGAAATCCTCCACTTT. Translating it yields CASSLAGGEILHF.

This chain joins TRBV29-1 and TRBJ1-4; TRBD1 aligns across 7 bases. In germline, CDR1 is SQVTM, CDR2 ANQGSEA. Germline trimming cut 6 bases from V and 5 bases from J; bases unmatched to any gene: 9. This CDR3 contains 14 residues. CDR3 bases: TGCAGCGTACAGACAGGGATAGGGAATGAAAAACTGTTTTTT. It encodes CSVQTGIGNEKLFF.

The chain is built from TRBV10-3 and TRBJ2-2; 9 bases align to TRBD1. Germline V gives CDR1 ENHRY, CDR2 SYGVKD. The CDR3 runs 15 residues. Trimming cost V 10 bases and J 0 bases; bases outside gene matches: 6. The CDR3 sequence is CATLTGGANTGELFF. Written as DNA, the CDR3 is TGTGCCACCTTAACAGGGGGCGCGAACACCGGGGAGCTGTTTTTT.

The rearrangement joins TRBV28 to TRBJ1-2; the match to TRBD1 covers 7 bases. After removal of 6 bases from V and 5 bases from J, the junction contained 9 bases not matched to a gene. Germline V lookup: CDR1 MDHEN, CDR2 SYDVKM. The CDR3 runs to 14 residues. This CDR3 reads CASRPTGSRYGYTF. The CDR3 nucleotides read TGTGCCAGCAGGCCGACAGGGAGCCGGTATGGCTACACCTTC.

This clone was observed a few times. The chain couples TRBV28 to TRBJ2-6; TRBD1 aligns across 7 bases. The CDR3 is 19 amino acids. Germline V gene data show CDR1 as MDHEN and CDR2 as SYDVKM. V shed 7 bases, J shed 0 bases, and the junction held 15 bases outside the gene matches. CDR3 sequence: CASILPWDRLNSGANVLTF. CDR3 bases: TGTGCCAGCATCTTACCATGGGACAGACTCAACTCTGGGGCCAACGTCCTGACTTTC.

The genes are TRBV29-1 and TRBJ2-7; TRBD2 matches at 9 bases. CDR3 length: 14 amino acids. Germline CDR1 SQVTM, CDR2 ANQGSEA. V shed 4 bases and J 5 bases; nucleotides not matched to a gene: 9. The CDR3 protein is CSVAPSGIRHEQYF. The CDR3 DNA sequence: TGCAGCGTTGCACCTAGCGGGATTCGCCACGAGCAGTACTTC.

V and J are TRBV10-1 and TRBJ2-7; 7 bases are shared with TRBD1. The CDR3 consists of 17 residues. The germline V gene encodes CDR1 WNHNN and CDR2 SYGVQD (reference sequence). V dropped 11 bases and J dropped 0; count of bases not matched to a gene: 19. The CDR3 DNA reads TGCGCCGCCGGGCCCGGGACAGAGTCCTTTAGCTCCTACGAGCAGTACTTC. Translation gives CAAGPGTESFSSYEQYF.

In this sample, this clone turned up once. CDR3 nucleotides: TGTGCCAGCTTGGGGGCCTTCACTGAAGCTTTCTTT. Protein: CASLGAFTEAFF. The chain recombines TRBV18 with TRBJ1-1, with D perhaps matching TRBD1 (6 bases). Germline CDR1 and CDR2: KGHSH and LQKENI. V was cut by 7 bases and J by 4 bases, with 10 bases left in between. This CDR3 has 12 residues.

This chain joins TRBV5-1 and TRBJ1-5; the D gene is possibly TRBD1 (5 bases). The germline V gene encodes CDR1 SGHRS and CDR2 YFSETQ. V lost 0 bases, J lost 5 bases, and 9 bases lay in between. This CDR3 comprises 14 residues. The CDR3 is CASSLGQGDQPQHF. CDR3 nucleotides: TGCGCCAGCAGCTTGGGTCAGGGCGATCAGCCCCAGCATTTT.

J is TRBJ1-1 and V is TRBV24-1; 9 bases are a match to TRBD1. Per germline, CDR1 KGHDR and CDR2 SFDVKD. V shed 5 bases, J shed 3 bases, and the junction held 3 bases outside the gene matches. The CDR3 extends over 14 amino acids. CDR3 DNA sequence: TGTGCCACCAGTGGCCGGGACAGGGACACTGAAGCTTTCTTT. Amino acid sequence: CATSGRDRDTEAFF.

As for this clone: Sequence at one end of the junction differs from germline and may be a read error. The chain links TRBV7-2 to TRBJ1-5; possibly TRBD1 for D (5 bases). The CDR3 spans 15 residues. From germline, CDR1 is SGHTA and CDR2 FQGNSA. The chain's CDR3 is CASSLEGIPNRPQHF. CDR3 DNA: TGTGCCAGCAGCTTAGAGGGGATCCCCAATCGGCCCCAGCATTTT.

This sequence joins TRBV7-2 and TRBJ1-3; D might be TRBD1 (6 bases). The V end lost 5 bases, the J end lost 0 bases, and 14 bases lay between the germline ends. This CDR3 is 16 amino acids long. Germline CDR1 and CDR2: SGHTA and FQGNSA. The CDR3 spells CASSTQTGVSGNTIYF. CDR3 DNA: TGTGCCAGCAGCACCCAGACAGGTGTCTCTGGAAACACCATATATTTT. Looking up the rest from reference TRBV7-2 and TRBJ1-3 gives the full variable domain: GAGVSQSPSNKVTEKGKDVELRCDPISGHTALYWYRQSLGQGLEFLIYFQGNSAPDKSGLPSDRFSAERTGGSVSTLTIQRTQQEDSAVYLCASSTQTGVSGNTIYFGEGSWLTVV.

This clone occurred a few times. V and J are TRBV5-4 and TRBJ1-1; D is perhaps TRBD1 (5 bases). Trimming took 3 bases from V and 1 from J, leaving 13 bases between them. Germline CDR1 and CDR2: SGHNT and YYREEE (reference sequence). This CDR3 region has 15 residues. CDR3 loop: CASSSRRGENTEAFF. The CDR3 DNA follows: TGTGCCAGCAGCTCTAGGAGGGGCGAGAACACTGAAGCTTTCTTT.

V gene TRBV5-4 combines with J gene TRBJ2-2, with 9 bases lining up with TRBD2. Germline CDR1 reads SGHNT; CDR2 reads YYREEE (reference sequence). The CDR3 runs to 16 residues. With V trimmed by 6 bases and J by 1 base, 7 bases remained unmatched. This CDR3 reads CASTPAAGGNTGELFF. In DNA form, the CDR3 reads TGTGCCAGCACCCCCGCAGCGGGAGGGAACACCGGGGAGCTGTTTTTT.

The chain recombines TRBV30 with TRBJ2-7, with TRBD2 matching over 11 bases. The V gene's germline CDR1 is GTSNPN and CDR2 SVGIG (reference sequence). The CDR3 consists of 16 residues. J lost 1 base, V lost 3 bases, and 8 bases had no gene match. CDR3 amino acids: CAWRWRLAGGSYEQYF. CDR3 nucleotides: TGTGCCTGGAGATGGCGTCTAGCGGGAGGTTCCTACGAGCAGTACTTC.